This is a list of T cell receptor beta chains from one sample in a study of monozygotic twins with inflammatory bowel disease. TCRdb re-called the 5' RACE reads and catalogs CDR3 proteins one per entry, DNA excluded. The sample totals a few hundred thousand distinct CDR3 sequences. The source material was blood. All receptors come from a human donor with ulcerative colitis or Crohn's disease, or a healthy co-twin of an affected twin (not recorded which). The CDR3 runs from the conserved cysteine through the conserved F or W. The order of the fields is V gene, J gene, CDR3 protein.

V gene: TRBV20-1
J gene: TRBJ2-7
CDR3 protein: CSARPPLGYEQYF

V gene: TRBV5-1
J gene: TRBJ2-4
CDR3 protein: CASSLATDSKNIQYF

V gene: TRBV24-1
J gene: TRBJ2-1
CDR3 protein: CATSDPRFHEQFF

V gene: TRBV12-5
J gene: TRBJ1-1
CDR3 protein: CASGLGVEGTEAFF

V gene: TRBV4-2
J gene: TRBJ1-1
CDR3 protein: CASSQQGWEREAFF

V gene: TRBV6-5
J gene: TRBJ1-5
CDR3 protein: CASQAAKNQPQHF

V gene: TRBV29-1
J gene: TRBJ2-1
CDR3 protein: CSDLSGGPYNEQFF

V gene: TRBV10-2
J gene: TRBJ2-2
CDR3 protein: CASRRLAGGFGELFF

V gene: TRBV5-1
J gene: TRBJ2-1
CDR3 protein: CASSYYRGSYNEQFF

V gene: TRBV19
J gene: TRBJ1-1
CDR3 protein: CASRKPGHQNTEAFF

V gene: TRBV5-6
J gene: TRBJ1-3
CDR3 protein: CASSPTGRISGNTIYF

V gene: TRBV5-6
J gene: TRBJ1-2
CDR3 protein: CASSLGTGGIGTF

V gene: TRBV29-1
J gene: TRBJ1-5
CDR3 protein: CSAGDSPQPQHF

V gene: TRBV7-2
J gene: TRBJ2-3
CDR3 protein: CASSPANTQYF

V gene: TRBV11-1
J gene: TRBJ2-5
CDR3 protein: CASSLASGKGRRGQETQYF

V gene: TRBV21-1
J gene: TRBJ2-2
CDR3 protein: CASSKGRGQGELFF

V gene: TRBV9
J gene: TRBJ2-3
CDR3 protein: CASSVRLAGEADTQYF

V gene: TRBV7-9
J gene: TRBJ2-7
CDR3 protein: CASSLAGDYEQYF

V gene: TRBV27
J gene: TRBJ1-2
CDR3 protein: CASSSQALANYGYTF

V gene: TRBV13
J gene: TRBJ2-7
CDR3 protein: CASSFTELGEQYF

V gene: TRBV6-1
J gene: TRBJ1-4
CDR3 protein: CASTQGSTNEKLFF

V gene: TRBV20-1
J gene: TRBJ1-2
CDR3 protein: CSARDLGDGYTF

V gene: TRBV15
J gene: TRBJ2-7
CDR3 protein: CATSRGPSGTGPSEQYF

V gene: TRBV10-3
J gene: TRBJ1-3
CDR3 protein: CAISETSYGGTIYF

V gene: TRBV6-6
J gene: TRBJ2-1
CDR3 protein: CASGSGIYNEQFF

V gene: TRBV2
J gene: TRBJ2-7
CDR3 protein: CASSGVGNHEQYF

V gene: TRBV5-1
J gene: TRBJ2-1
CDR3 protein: CATTLRPSAGDNEQFF